This T cell receptor (beta chain) was captured in a study of blood T cell repertoires in COVID-19. The overall study: COVID-19 samples collected from the United States, Italy and Spain covered acute and convalescent phases. T cells, B-cell-depleted T cells, or PBMCs provided the cDNA or gDNA that served as material.

With regard to this clone: Other DNA sequences from this sample encode an identical CDR3 as well.

Source study methods: Counts of nucleated cells, estimated from reference gene primer amplification, were obtained. The data were produced by immunoSEQ multiplex PCR, yet TCRdb's version contains in-frame clones alone and is incomplete. V and J calls plus clone size are reproduced from that table; the DNA served to infer D and trimming. The sample has 300,000 to 350,000 clones, roughly 87% seen once. V lost 3 bases, J lost 2 bases, and 9 bases lay in between. The CDR3 is made up of 13 amino acids. CDR1 is SGHDT, CDR2 YYEEEE, per germline. This TCR was sampled from a woman aged 18-35 years who had recovered from COVID-19. The sample taken for sequencing was PBMCs or T cells enriched from blood (not recorded which). The chain combines TRBV5-6 with TRBJ2-7; D is unclear. CDR3 sequence: CASSYGEAYEQYF. The CDR3 DNA is TGTGCCAGCAGCTACGGAGAGGCCTACGAGCAGTACTTC.